This TCR beta chain was identified during a study of shared clonotypes between healthy human individuals. This clone appeared a single time. The protocol was immunoSEQ multiplex PCR, while the TCRdb copy is restricted to in-frame clones and leaves out a portion. Here the sample spans roughly 2 million clones, approximately 96% being singletons. CDR3 size: 16 residues. The V gene lost 0 bases and the J gene lost 0 bases, with 9 bases spanning the gap. Germline values: CDR1 SGHDT, CDR2 YYEEEE. The receptor was derived from a man younger than 35 in good health. The chain has TRBV5-6 and TRBJ1-4; no clear D gene. Sequenced input: naive CD4+ T cells sorted from blood. Subset: CD45RA+ positively selected. CDR3 in amino acids: CASSLGLSSTNEKLFF. DNA for the CDR3: TGTGCCAGCAGCTTGGGATTATCCTCAACTAATGAAAAACTGTTTTTT.